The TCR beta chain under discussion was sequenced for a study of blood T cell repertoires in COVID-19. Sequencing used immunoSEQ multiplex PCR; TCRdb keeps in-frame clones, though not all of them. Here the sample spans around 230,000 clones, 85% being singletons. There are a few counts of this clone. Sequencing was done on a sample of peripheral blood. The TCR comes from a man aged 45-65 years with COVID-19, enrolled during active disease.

This CDR3 is CASSRNRQYSIPPLRNQPQHF. The CDR3 coding sequence is TGTGCCAGCAGCCGGAACAGACAGTACTCAATACCACCTCTCAGGAATCAGCCCCAGCATTTT. The chain recombines TRBV14 with TRBJ1-5, with D perhaps TRBD1 (5 bases). CDR1 and CDR2 from the germline V gene are SGHDN and FVKESK. V was clipped by 4 bases and J by 4 bases, with 32 bases between them. The CDR3 length is 21 residues.